The entry that follows covers one TCR beta chain sequence. These data belong to a study of blood T cell repertoires in COVID-19. Overall study: The origin of the acute and convalescent COVID-19 samples was the United States, Italy and Spain. PBMCs, B-cell-depleted T cells, or T cells provided the cDNA or gDNA that made up the material.

Authors' analysis steps: Amplification of reference gene primers provided the estimated nucleated cell counts. Using immunoSEQ multiplex PCR, the repertoire was profiled, and TCRdb retains in-frame clones only, with some absent. V, J and clone size derive from that table, while D and trimming were established from the DNA sequence. The data contain around 100,000 clones, approximately 80% of them seen just once; the ten biggest clones take up around 12%. V dropped 6 bases and J dropped 6; count of bases not matched to a gene: 4. Per germline, CDR1 SQVTM and CDR2 ANQGSEA. The CDR3 covers 12 residues. Sample: peripheral blood. The gene calls are TRBV29-1 and TRBJ2-1, with 8 bases identical to TRBD2. This clonotype was obtained from a human donor in a cohort sampled during active COVID-19. The CDR3 region is CSVGSGANEQFF. In nucleotides, the CDR3 is TGCAGCGTGGGTAGCGGGGCCAATGAGCAGTTCTTC.